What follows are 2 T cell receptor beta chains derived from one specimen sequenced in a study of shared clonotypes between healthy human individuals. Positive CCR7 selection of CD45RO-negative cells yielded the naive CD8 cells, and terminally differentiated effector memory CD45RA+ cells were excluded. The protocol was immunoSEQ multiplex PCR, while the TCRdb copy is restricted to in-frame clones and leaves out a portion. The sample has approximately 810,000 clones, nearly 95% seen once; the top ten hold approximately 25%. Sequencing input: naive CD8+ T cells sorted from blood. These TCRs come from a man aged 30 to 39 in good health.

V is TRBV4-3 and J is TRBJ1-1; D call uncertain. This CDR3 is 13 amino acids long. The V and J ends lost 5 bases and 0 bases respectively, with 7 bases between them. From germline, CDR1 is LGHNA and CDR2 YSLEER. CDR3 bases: TGCGCCAGCAGCTATCAACTGAACACTGAAGCTTTCTTT. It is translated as CASSYQLNTEAFF.

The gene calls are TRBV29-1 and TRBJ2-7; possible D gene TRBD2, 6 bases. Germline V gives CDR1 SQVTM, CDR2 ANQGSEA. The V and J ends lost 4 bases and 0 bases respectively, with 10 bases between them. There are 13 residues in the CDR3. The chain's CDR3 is CSVGRLDSYEQYF. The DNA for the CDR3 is TGCAGCGTTGGGAGACTAGACTCCTACGAGCAGTACTTC.